The text below deals with one T cell receptor beta chain. The antigen remains undetermined. This specimen comes from a study of T cell clones after liver transplantation. In the study overall: Post-transplant blood was tracked for graft-donor-reactive T cell clones identified in a pre-transplant mixed lymphocyte reaction. Pre-transplant mixed lymphocyte reactions yielded third-party-reactive TCRbeta sequences as comparators for graft-donor-reactive sequences. Timepoints were pre-transplant, pre-withdrawal, and after withdrawal was completed or failed. Overall study findings and caveats: Donor-reactive sequences fell more than third party-reactive ones, suggesting partial deletion.

Using immunoSEQ multiplex PCR, the repertoire was profiled, and TCRdb retains in-frame clones only, with some absent. In the table there are around 110,000 clones, 90% of which are singletons. This clonotype originated in a human patient who received a liver transplant. The graft donor may have given rise to some T cells. Here the sequenced sample was CD4+ T cells from blood, taken 12 months after liver transplant.

As DNA, the CDR3 is TGTGCTAGTGGTTCGCAGGGGATTAGGAACACCATATATTTT. It encodes CASGSQGIRNTIYF. The V and J genes are TRBV12-5 and TRBJ1-3; possibly TRBD1 for D (6 bases). In germline, CDR1 is LGHNT, CDR2 FRNRAP. Trimming removed 4 bases from V and 7 bases from J, with 14 bases in between. This CDR3 has 14 amino acids.